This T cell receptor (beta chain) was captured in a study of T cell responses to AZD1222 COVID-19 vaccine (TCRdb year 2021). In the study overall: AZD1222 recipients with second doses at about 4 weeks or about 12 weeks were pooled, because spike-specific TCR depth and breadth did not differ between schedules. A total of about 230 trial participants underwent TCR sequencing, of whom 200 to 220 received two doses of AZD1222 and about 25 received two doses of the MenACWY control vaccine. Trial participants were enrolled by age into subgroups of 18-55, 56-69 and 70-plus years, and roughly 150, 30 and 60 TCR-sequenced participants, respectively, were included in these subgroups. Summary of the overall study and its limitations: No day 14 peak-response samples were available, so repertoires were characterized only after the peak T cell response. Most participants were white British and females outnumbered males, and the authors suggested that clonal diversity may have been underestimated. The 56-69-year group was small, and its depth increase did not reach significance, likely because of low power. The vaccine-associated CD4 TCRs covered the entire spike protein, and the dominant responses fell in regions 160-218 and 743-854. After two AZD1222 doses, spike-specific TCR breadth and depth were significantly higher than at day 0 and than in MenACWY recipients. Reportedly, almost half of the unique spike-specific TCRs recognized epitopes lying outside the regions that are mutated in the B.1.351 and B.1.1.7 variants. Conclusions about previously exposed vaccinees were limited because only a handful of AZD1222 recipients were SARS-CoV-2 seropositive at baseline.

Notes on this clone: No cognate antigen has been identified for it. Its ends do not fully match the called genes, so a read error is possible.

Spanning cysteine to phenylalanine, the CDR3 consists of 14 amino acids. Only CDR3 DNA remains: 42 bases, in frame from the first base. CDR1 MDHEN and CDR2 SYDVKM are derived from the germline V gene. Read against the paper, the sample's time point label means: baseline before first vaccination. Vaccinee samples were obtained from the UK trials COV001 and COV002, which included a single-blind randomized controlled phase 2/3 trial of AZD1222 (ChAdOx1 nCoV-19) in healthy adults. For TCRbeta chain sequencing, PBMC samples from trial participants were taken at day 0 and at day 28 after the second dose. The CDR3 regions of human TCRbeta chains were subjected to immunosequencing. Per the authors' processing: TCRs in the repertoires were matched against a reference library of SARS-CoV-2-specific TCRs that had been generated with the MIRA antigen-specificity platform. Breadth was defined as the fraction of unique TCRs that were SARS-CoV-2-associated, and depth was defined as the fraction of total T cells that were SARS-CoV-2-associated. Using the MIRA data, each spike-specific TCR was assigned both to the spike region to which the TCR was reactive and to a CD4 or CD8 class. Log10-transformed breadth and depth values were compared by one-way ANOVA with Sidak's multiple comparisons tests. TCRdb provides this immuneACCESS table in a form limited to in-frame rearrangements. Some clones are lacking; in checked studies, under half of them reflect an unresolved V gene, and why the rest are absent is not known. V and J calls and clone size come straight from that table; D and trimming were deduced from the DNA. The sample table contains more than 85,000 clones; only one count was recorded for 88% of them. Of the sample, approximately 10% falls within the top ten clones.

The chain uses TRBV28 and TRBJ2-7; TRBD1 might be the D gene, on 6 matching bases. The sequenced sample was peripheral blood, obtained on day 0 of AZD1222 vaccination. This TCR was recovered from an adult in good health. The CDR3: CASSPQQTRTAVNF. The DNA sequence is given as TGTGCCAGCAGTCCCCAACAGACTCGGACAGCGGTAAACTTC.